This T cell receptor beta chain was identified during a study of T cells of healthy individuals. Trimming stripped 6 bases from V and 4 bases from J, with 21 bases between. This CDR3 contains 16 residues. TCRdb redid the calling of the 5' RACE reads with MiXCR, one entry per CDR3 protein. In the table there are about 63,000 distinct CDR3 sequences, about 16% of which are singletons. This sequence joins TRBV12-3 or TRBV12-4 and TRBJ1-2; D is possibly TRBD1 (5 bases). The source of this sequence is a human donor in good health. The CDR3 region has the DNA TGTGCCAGCAGCCCCGGCCCGGGGGGATCAGCCTATGGCTACACCTTC. Translating it yields CASSPGPGGSAYGYTF.